This T cell receptor (beta chain) was obtained from a study of shared clonotypes between healthy human individuals. V dropped 3 bases and J dropped 0 bases, with 18 bases sitting between them. This CDR3 has 18 residues. Germline-derived CDR1 and CDR2 are MDHEN and SYDVKM. The repertoire was sequenced with immunoSEQ multiplex PCR; TCRdb's copy has only in-frame clones and lacks some. The sample contains over 1.5 million clones, roughly 98% of which appear only once. Sequencing was done on a sample of naive CD4+ T cells sorted from blood. Subset of the sample: CD45RA+ positively selected. The TCR sequence derives from a man aged 25 to 45 in good health. The chain has TRBV28 and TRBJ1-5; D remains unclear. This chain's CDR3 is CASSLVFTGLYSNQPQHF. CDR3 in DNA: TGTGCCAGCAGTTTGGTTTTCACGGGGTTGTATAGCAATCAGCCCCAGCATTTT.